The rows below give T cell receptor beta chains drawn from one sample of a study of blood T cell repertoires in COVID-19. Clones were read by immunoSEQ multiplex PCR, and TCRdb kept only the in-frame ones, dropping some. The table shows fewer than 350,000 clones, with 89% occurring only once. The sequencing sample was made of PBMCs or T cells enriched from blood (not recorded which). Every receptor here comes from a man aged 55 to 70 who had recovered from COVID-19. The CDR3 runs from the conserved cysteine through the conserved F or W. A D gene is named only where the DNA matches it firmly.

cdr3_aa,d_call,v_call,cdr3_length
CASSTGLAGPLNIQYF,TRBD2,TRBV19,16
CASSPKTGGSHNEQFF,TRBD1,TRBV18,16
CASSAGHNTGELFF,NA,TRBV9,14
CASSVGYREQYF,NA,TRBV25-1,12
CASSFYRDSGANVLTF,NA,TRBV7-9,16
CASSDAGRAGEQFF,TRBD2,TRBV7-9,14
CASSRTGVVYEQYF,TRBD1,TRBV5-1,14
CASSLSGTSGFNIQYF,TRBD2,TRBV28,16
CASSLAQGAPGNTIYF,TRBD1,TRBV7-8,16
CASSQGGEQFF,NA,TRBV3-1/TRBV3-2,11
CASSLRGGLTEAFF,NA,TRBV7-3,14
CASSPGLSTNYGYTF,NA,TRBV7-2,15
CASSLGFGAGVGSTGELFF,TRBD2,TRBV5-1,19
CASSQKRGAENIQYF,NA,TRBV16,15
CASSFTRGRGYGYTF,NA,TRBV5-1,15
CASSPGTRNEQYF,TRBD2,TRBV5-6,13
CASSYGTNNSPLHF,NA,TRBV28,14
CASSLEQASGNEQFF,TRBD2,TRBV11-2,15
CASSLNRGSYGYTF,TRBD1,TRBV7-8,14
CASSQVRGSYGYTF,NA,TRBV3-1/TRBV3-2,14
CASSPGRGETQYF,NA,TRBV18,13
CASSPGGTGTSPLHF,TRBD1,TRBV5-4,15
CASSLERRGPQKLFF,NA,TRBV4-2,15
CASQRAGAGEQYF,TRBD2,TRBV7-8,13
CASSPGLAGGPSVTQYF,TRBD2,TRBV18,17
CASILRGGNTGELFF,NA,TRBV11-2,15
CSTKAGTQETQYF,NA,TRBV29-1,13
CASSRPGLAGTRPYF,TRBD2,TRBV5-8,15
CASSDPRGSYEQYF,NA,TRBV2,14
CASSSPPGGTSPIYNSPLHF,NA,TRBV28,20
CASTQGPGELFF,NA,TRBV2,12
CASSATTSAPYEQYF,TRBD2,TRBV2,15
CASSLSGTIGYTF,NA,TRBV28,13
CASRTPVGGGNTIYF,NA,TRBV19,15
CASSLSLQVEGRASAQYF,TRBD2,TRBV5-1,18
CASSSGTSGFNEQFF,TRBD2,TRBV5-1,15
CASSGQGKVYGYTF,TRBD1,TRBV28,14
CASSMAASGASTDTQYF,TRBD2,TRBV19,17
CASSPGTIYEQYF,NA,TRBV27,13
CASSFYGKETQYF,NA,TRBV2,13